These 22 T cell receptor beta chains originate from one sample sequenced in a study of blood T cell repertoires in COVID-19. Here immunoSEQ multiplex PCR was the method, and the copy in TCRdb shows in-frame clones only, minus some. In the table there are more than 95,000 clones, 65% to 80% of which are singletons. Sequenced input: peripheral blood. Receptor source: a woman between 70 and 85 years old with acute or convalescent COVID-19.

The chain recombines TRBV7-9 with TRBJ2-1, with 9 bases identical to TRBD2. The CDR3 runs to 15 residues. V was clipped by 3 bases and J by 6 bases; unmatched bases: 6. Germline V gene sequence: CDR1 SEHNR, CDR2 FQNEAQ (reference sequence). The CDR3, as DNA: TGTGCCAGCAGCTTCCATAGCGGGGGAGTCAATGAGCAGTTCTTC. This gives the protein CASSFHSGGVNEQFF.

This chain connects TRBV9 to TRBJ2-5, with a tentative D call TRBD2 (6 bases). Trimming removed 0 bases at V and 2 bases at J, with 11 bases between. This CDR3 region has 15 residues. Germline V CDR1 and CDR2: SGDLS, YYNGEE. CDR3: CASSVGPRGQETQYF. Here the CDR3 DNA reads TGTGCCAGCAGCGTAGGTCCCCGGGGGCAAGAGACCCAGTACTTC.

V usage is TRBV28 and J usage is TRBJ2-1; weak D call: TRBD1 (5 bases). The CDR3 length is 16 residues. Germline CDR1 reads MDHEN; CDR2 reads SYDVKM. V lost 4 bases to trimming and J lost 6 bases, with 19 bases between them. The CDR3 DNA is TGTGCCAGCAGTTCCAGGACAACCGTGGGTCTCAATGAGCAGTTCTTC. Translation: CASSSRTTVGLNEQFF. Full variable domain (rest looked up from reference TRBV28 and TRBJ2-1): DVKVTQSSRYLVKRTGEKVFLECVQDMDHENMFWYRQDPGLGLRLIYFSYDVKMKEKGDIPEGYSVSREKKERFSLILESASTNQTSMYLCASSSRTTVGLNEQFFGPGTRLTVL.

The chain is built from TRBV3-1 (or the pseudogene TRBV3-2) and TRBJ1-2; D unresolved. V was cut by 4 bases and J by 4 bases, with 16 bases left in between. The CDR3 is made up of 15 amino acids. The V gene's germline CDR1 is LGHDT and CDR2 YNNKEL (reference sequence). CDR3 protein: CASSLTRGVLYGYTF. The CDR3 nucleotides are TGTGCCAGCAGCCTCACCCGAGGAGTACTCTATGGCTACACCTTC.

The rearrangement links TRBV7-2 to TRBJ2-5, with TRBD2 as a possible D gene (5 bases). V lost 5 bases and J lost 0, with 13 bases in between. CDR1 is SGHTA and CDR2 is FQGNSA in the germline V gene. This CDR3 comprises 15 residues. CDR3: CASSQRRLNQETQYF. CDR3 bases: TGTGCCAGCAGCCAGCGACGACTAAACCAAGAGACCCAGTACTTC.

The rearrangement links TRBV29-1 to TRBJ2-1; 7 bases align to TRBD2. This CDR3 comprises 12 residues. Germline V lookup: CDR1 SQVTM, CDR2 ANQGSEA. With V trimmed by 6 bases and J by 7 bases, 6 bases remained unmatched. CDR3 DNA sequence: TGCAGCGTAAAGACTAGCCGGAATGAGCAGTTCTTC. Its protein is CSVKTSRNEQFF.

CDR3 in amino acids: CASSSPGTASYEQYF. The CDR3 DNA is TGTGCCAGCAGTTCCCCCGGGACAGCGTCCTACGAGCAGTACTTC. The chain is built from TRBV7-2 and TRBJ2-7; 7 bases are shared with TRBD1. The ends lost 6 bases at V and 1 base at J; junction bases unmatched: 9. Germline V gene sequence: CDR1 SGHTA, CDR2 FQGNSA. The CDR3 has 15 amino acids.

This clone was observed a single time. The chain has TRBV10-1 and TRBJ1-1; 7 bases agree with TRBD1. The CDR3 has 14 amino acids. The germline CDR1 and CDR2 sequences are WNHNN and SYGVQD (reference sequence). J lost 6 bases, V lost 2 bases, and 6 bases had no gene match. DNA of the CDR3: TGCGCCAGCAGTGAGAGGACAGGCCTCCCTGAAGCTTTCTTT. Its protein product is CASSERTGLPEAFF.

The chain is built from TRBV5-5 and TRBJ1-4, with 9 bases aligning to TRBD1. J was trimmed by 3 bases and V by 4 bases; bases with no gene match: 13. The CDR3 is 18 amino acids. Looked up from germline, CDR1 is SGHKS and CDR2 is YYEKEE (reference sequence). The CDR3 nucleotides are TGTGCCAGCAGCGTAGTCCCGGGACAGGGACTGGCTAATGAAAAACTGTTTTTT. Its translation: CASSVVPGQGLANEKLFF.

The DNA of the CDR3 is TGTGCCAGCAGTAGCGGGGGGGCGTTCACCGGGGAGCTGTTTTTT. Encoded protein: CASSSGGAFTGELFF. V and J are TRBV28 and TRBJ2-2, with 10 nucleotides matching TRBD2. The CDR3 consists of 15 residues. V was pared by 5 bases and J by 4 bases, with 4 bases of the junction left unmatched. The germline CDR1 and CDR2 sequences are MDHEN and SYDVKM.

This clone has just one count. The chain carries TRBV4-3 and TRBJ2-7, with 11 bases aligning to TRBD2. The CDR3 is 16 amino acids. Losses at the gene ends were 3 bases for V and 3 bases for J; bases not matched to a gene: 7. Per the germline V gene, CDR1 is LGHNA and CDR2 is YSLEER. Here the CDR3 reads CASSQSPSGGHYEQYF. Written as DNA, the CDR3 is TGCGCCAGCAGCCAGAGCCCTAGCGGGGGGCACTACGAGCAGTACTTC.

The chain has TRBV5-4 and TRBJ1-4; no clear D. Germline V gives CDR1 SGHNT, CDR2 YYREEE (reference sequence). This CDR3 region has 15 residues. Trimming removed 0 bases from V and 8 bases from J, with 14 bases in between. CDR3 coding DNA: TGTGCCAGCAGCTTGGCCGGTAGGGAGTTCGAAAAACTGTTTTTT. Translated: CASSLAGREFEKLFF.

The table lists this clone with a count of one. The chain combines TRBV3-1 (or the pseudogene TRBV3-2) with TRBJ2-7; the D gene is possibly TRBD2 (6 bases). Germline CDR1 and CDR2: LGHDT and YNNKEL (reference sequence). This CDR3 region has 15 residues. Deletions cut 0 bases from V and 0 bases from J, with 9 bases between. CDR3 in DNA: TGTGCCAGCAGCCAAGATTTTAGCGGCTCCTACGAGCAGTACTTC. This gives the protein CASSQDFSGSYEQYF.

This chain connects TRBV5-1 to TRBJ1-1; D uncertain. V was trimmed by 4 bases and J by 1 base, leaving 14 bases between them. The germline V gene encodes CDR1 SGHRS and CDR2 YFSETQ. This CDR3 has 15 amino acids. The CDR3 DNA follows: TGCGCCAGCAGCCCACGATGGGGAGGGAACACTGAAGCTTTCTTT. Protein: CASSPRWGGNTEAFF.

This clone was observed once. The CDR3 region is CASSGRGGQGFGYTF. Here the CDR3 DNA reads TGTGCCAGCAGCGGAAGGGGGGGACAGGGGTTTGGCTACACCTTC. The V and J genes are TRBV9 and TRBJ1-2; 10 bases map to TRBD1. This CDR3 spans 15 amino acids. The ends lost 3 bases at V and 7 bases at J; junction bases unmatched: 9. Germline V gene lookup returns CDR1 SGDLS and CDR2 YYNGEE.

This clone was recorded once. V gene TRBV19 combines with J gene TRBJ1-1; TRBD1 matches 9 bases. This CDR3 has 14 residues. In germline, CDR1 is LNHDA, CDR2 SQIVND (reference sequence). Trimming took 2 bases from V and 7 from J; bases not matched to a gene: 5. The CDR3 sequence is CASSIKADRGEAFF. CDR3 nucleotide sequence: TGTGCCAGTAGTATAAAAGCGGACAGGGGTGAAGCTTTCTTT. The full variable domain, completed using reference TRBV19 and TRBJ1-1, is DGGITQSPKYLFRKEGQNVTLSCEQNLNHDAMYWYRQDPGQGLRLIYYSQIVNDFQKGDIAEGYSVSREKKESFPLTVTSAQKNPTAFYLCASSIKADRGEAFFGQGTRLTVV.

This clone was counted only a few times. In DNA, the CDR3 is TGTGCCAGCAGTCCCCCCAGGGGGTTTACTGAAGCTTTCTTT. Amino acid sequence: CASSPPRGFTEAFF. The chain uses TRBV6-5 and TRBJ1-1, with 7 bases that match TRBD1. V gave up 5 bases and J gave up 5 bases; unmatched junction bases: 8. CDR1 and CDR2 from the germline V gene are MNHEY and SVGAGI. The CDR3 covers 14 residues.

V usage is TRBV14 and J usage is TRBJ1-1; D is unclear. Germline CDR1 SGHDN, CDR2 FVKESK. The ends were cut back, 0 bases at V and 4 bases at J, with 6 bases in the middle. The CDR3 length is 13 residues. The CDR3 spells CASSQERGTEAFF. In DNA form, the CDR3 reads TGTGCCAGCAGCCAAGAGCGGGGCACTGAAGCTTTCTTT.

The chain couples TRBV7-2 to TRBJ1-6, with D possibly matching TRBD1 (6 bases). The V and J ends lost 1 base and 9 bases respectively, with 10 bases between them. This CDR3 is built from 14 residues. Germline V lookup: CDR1 SGHTA, CDR2 FQGNSA. Here the CDR3 reads CASSLGTVPSPLHF. CDR3 sequence (DNA): TGTGCCAGCAGCTTAGGGACAGTACCTTCACCCCTCCACTTT.

The chain uses TRBV12-3 or TRBV12-4 and TRBJ2-7; D unresolved. The CDR3 has 13 residues. Trimming took 3 bases from V and 2 from J, leaving 8 bases between them. The CDR3 protein is CASSFGQTYEQYF. In DNA form, the CDR3 reads TGTGCCAGCAGTTTTGGGCAGACCTACGAGCAGTACTTC.

This clone has a single count. The chain has TRBV20-1 and TRBJ2-6; D may be TRBD2 (5 bases). Between the trimmed V and J ends, which lost 3 bases and 2 bases, there was a span of 11 bases. Germline V gene data show CDR1 as DFQATT and CDR2 as SNEGSKA (reference sequence). CDR3 length equals 15 residues. CDR3 region: CSASERNTGANVLTF. Here the CDR3 DNA reads TGCAGTGCTAGTGAGCGGAACACTGGGGCCAACGTCCTGACTTTC.

This chain links TRBV28 with TRBJ1-1, with D perhaps TRBD1 (5 bases). V lost 9 bases and J lost 2, with 13 bases in between. This CDR3 region has 13 residues. CDR1 MDHEN and CDR2 SYDVKM come from the germline V gene. CDR3 sequence reads: CARDDRQNTEAFF. The CDR3 DNA is TGTGCCAGGGATGACAGACAAAACACTGAAGCTTTCTTT.